Listed below are T cell receptor beta chains from one sample, sequenced in a study of blood T cell repertoires in COVID-19. Assay: immunoSEQ multiplex PCR; the TCRdb copy retains only in-frame clones and omits some. This sample carries 250,000 to 350,000 clones, around 84% of them seen once, and the ten largest clones take more than 1.4%. Sequencing was carried out using peripheral blood. These receptors were obtained from a human donor with COVID-19, enrolled during active disease. The donor label of this sample is uncertain. The CDR3 runs from the conserved cysteine through the conserved F or W. The order of the fields is clone size, J gene, V gene, D gene, CDR3 protein, CDR3 DNA. D genes are given only for firm matches. Clone size appears in some rows only: once, few, many, or a class for an expanded clone.

NA TRBJ1-1 TRBV2 NA CASSQLTPEAFF TGTGCCAGCAGTCAGTTAACCCCTGAAGCTTTCTTT
once TRBJ1-2 TRBV6-2/TRBV6-3 TRBD1 CASSGDRGFGYYTF TGTGCCAGCAGTGGGGACAGGGGTTTTGGCTACTACACCTTC
NA TRBJ2-2 TRBV9 NA CASSVYWLTGTGELFF TGTGCCAGCAGCGTATATTGGCTGACGGGCACCGGGGAGCTGTTTTTT
NA TRBJ2-3 TRBV19 TRBD1 CASTTGRKRTGASTDTQYF TGTGCCAGTACCACTGGGCGAAAAAGGACAGGGGCCAGCACAGATACGCAGTATTTT
NA TRBJ1-5 TRBV24-1 NA CATSDSSGDQYQPQHF TGTGCCACCAGTGATTCATCAGGGGATCAGTATCAGCCCCAGCATTTT
NA TRBJ1-6 TRBV5-1 NA CASSLGSGNNSPLHF TGCGCCAGCAGCTTGGGCAGCGGTAATAATTCACCCCTCCACTTT
once TRBJ2-2 TRBV2 NA CASRTLRQDTGELFF TGTGCCAGCAGGACCTTGAGACAGGACACCGGGGAGCTGTTTTTT
NA TRBJ2-7 TRBV25-1 TRBD1 CASSRQGSYEQYF TGTGCCAGCAGTCGACAGGGCTCCTACGAGCAGTACTTC
NA TRBJ2-5 TRBV28 TRBD2 CASSLAGGDGQETQYF TGTGCCAGCAGTTTAGCGGGAGGTGACGGCCAAGAGACCCAGTACTTC
few TRBJ2-3 TRBV4-1 TRBD2 CASSQDGAGGPPDTQYF TGCGCCAGCAGCCAAGATGGGGCGGGAGGGCCTCCAGATACGCAGTATTTT
NA TRBJ1-1 TRBV6-2/TRBV6-3 NA CASSIWGRRPEAFF TGTGCCAGCAGCATATGGGGGCGGAGGCCTGAAGCTTTCTTT
NA TRBJ1-1 TRBV5-5 NA CASSLGPSNTEAFF TGTGCCAGCAGCTTGGGGCCATCGAACACTGAAGCTTTCTTT
NA TRBJ2-1 TRBV30 TRBD2 CAWTGTSGFNEQFF TGTGCCTGGACCGGGACTAGCGGGTTCAATGAGCAGTTCTTC
NA TRBJ2-1 TRBV3-1/TRBV3-2 TRBD2 CASSATSGRLSHEQFF TGTGCCAGCAGCGCTACTAGCGGGAGATTAAGTCATGAGCAGTTCTTC
NA TRBJ2-7 TRBV27 TRBD1 CASSLSRGLYEQYF TGTGCCAGCAGTTTAAGCAGGGGGCTCTACGAGCAGTACTTC
NA TRBJ2-3 TRBV5-3 TRBD2 CARSLPRIAGVTDTQYF TGTGCCAGAAGCTTGCCCCGAATAGCGGGAGTAACAGATACGCAGTATTTT
NA TRBJ2-7 TRBV5-1 TRBD2 CASSIVAGEKGEQYF TGCGCCAGCAGCATCGTAGCGGGAGAAAAGGGGGAGCAGTACTTC
NA TRBJ1-6 TRBV3-1/TRBV3-2 TRBD1 CASSQGDRANSPLHF TGTGCCAGCAGCCAAGGGGACAGGGCCAATTCACCCCTCCACTTT
few TRBJ2-2 TRBV9 NA CASSSTNTGELFF TGTGCCAGCAGCTCTACGAACACCGGGGAGCTGTTTTTT
NA TRBJ2-3 TRBV28 NA CASSQRVLPYDTQYF TGTGCCAGCTCACAACGGGTGTTACCCTATGATACGCAGTATTTT
once TRBJ2-1 TRBV12-3/TRBV12-4 NA CASSLEFGQFF TGTGCCAGCAGCCTGGAGTTCGGGCAGTTCTTC
NA TRBJ2-7 TRBV3-1/TRBV3-2 TRBD1 CASSHGQGAYEQYF TGTGCCAGCAGCCACGGACAGGGGGCTTACGAGCAGTACTTC
NA TRBJ1-5 TRBV6-5 NA CASSRLGGNNQPQHF TGTGCCAGTAGTAGACTTGGCGGCAACAATCAGCCCCAGCATTTT
NA TRBJ1-2 TRBV3-1/TRBV3-2 NA CASSQDGGNYGYTF TGTGCCAGCAGCCAAGACGGCGGTAACTATGGCTACACCTTC
NA TRBJ2-5 TRBV24-1 TRBD1 CATSDGQGTGETQYF TGTGCCACCAGTGACGGACAGGGGACTGGGGAGACCCAGTACTTC
once TRBJ2-7 TRBV10-3 NA CAISESATSYEQYF TGTGCCATCAGTGAGTCGGCGACTTCCTACGAGCAGTACTTC
NA TRBJ1-5 TRBV6-1 NA CASSEEKVGGGGRNNQPQHF TGTGCCAGCAGTGAAGAGAAAGTTGGCGGGGGGGGACGGAACAATCAGCCCCAGCATTTT
NA TRBJ2-1 TRBV11-2 TRBD2 CASSRTSGSYNEQFF TGTGCCAGCAGCCGCACTAGCGGGAGTTACAATGAGCAGTTCTTC
NA TRBJ2-7 TRBV7-7 NA CASSLAGTYEQYF TGTGCTAGCAGCTTAGCCGGGACCTACGAGCAGTACTTC
NA TRBJ2-7 TRBV15 TRBD2 CATSPSGRQGREQYF TGTGCCACCAGCCCTAGCGGGAGACAAGGGCGCGAGCAGTACTTC
once TRBJ1-4 TRBV28 NA CASSFPTGRDVPNEKLFF TGTGCCAGCAGTTTCCCGACGGGGAGGGATGTACCTAATGAAAAACTGTTTTTT
NA TRBJ1-4 TRBV28 NA CASSPSLGVSNEKLFF TGTGCCAGCAGTCCCTCACTGGGCGTCTCTAATGAAAAACTGTTTTTT
NA TRBJ1-1 TRBV25-1 TRBD1 CASSSGTAMNTEAFF TGTGCCAGCAGTTCCGGGACAGCGATGAACACTGAAGCTTTCTTT
NA TRBJ2-1 TRBV27 TRBD1 CASSFRDSTYNEQFF TGTGCCAGCAGTTTCAGGGACAGCACTTACAATGAGCAGTTCTTC
NA TRBJ1-1 TRBV30 NA CAWKQLNTEAFF TGTGCCTGGAAACAGCTAAACACTGAAGCTTTCTTT
few TRBJ2-7 TRBV5-1 TRBD1 CASSSPTKGQGRTYEQYF TGCGCCAGCAGCTCACCCACCAAGGGACAGGGGCGGACCTACGAGCAGTACTTC
few TRBJ2-5 TRBV5-6 NA CASSLARSLTTQYF TGTGCCAGCAGCTTGGCGAGGTCGTTGACGACCCAGTACTTC
few TRBJ1-6 TRBV19 NA CASSRDSGSSPLHF TGTGCCAGTAGCCGGGACTCGGGGAGTTCACCCCTCCACTTT